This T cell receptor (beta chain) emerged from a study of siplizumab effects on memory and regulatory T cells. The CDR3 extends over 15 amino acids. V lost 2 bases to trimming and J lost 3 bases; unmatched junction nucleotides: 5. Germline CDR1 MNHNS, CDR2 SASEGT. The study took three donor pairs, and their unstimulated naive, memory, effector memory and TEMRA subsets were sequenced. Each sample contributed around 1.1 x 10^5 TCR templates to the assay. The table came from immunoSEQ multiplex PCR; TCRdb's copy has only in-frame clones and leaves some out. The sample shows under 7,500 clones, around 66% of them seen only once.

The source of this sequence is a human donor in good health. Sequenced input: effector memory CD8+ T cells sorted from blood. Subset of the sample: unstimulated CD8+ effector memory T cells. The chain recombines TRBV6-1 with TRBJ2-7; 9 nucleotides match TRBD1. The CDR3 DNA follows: TGTGCCAGCAGTGAATCTTCGACAGGGGGCTACGAGCAGTACTTC. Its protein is CASSESSTGGYEQYF.